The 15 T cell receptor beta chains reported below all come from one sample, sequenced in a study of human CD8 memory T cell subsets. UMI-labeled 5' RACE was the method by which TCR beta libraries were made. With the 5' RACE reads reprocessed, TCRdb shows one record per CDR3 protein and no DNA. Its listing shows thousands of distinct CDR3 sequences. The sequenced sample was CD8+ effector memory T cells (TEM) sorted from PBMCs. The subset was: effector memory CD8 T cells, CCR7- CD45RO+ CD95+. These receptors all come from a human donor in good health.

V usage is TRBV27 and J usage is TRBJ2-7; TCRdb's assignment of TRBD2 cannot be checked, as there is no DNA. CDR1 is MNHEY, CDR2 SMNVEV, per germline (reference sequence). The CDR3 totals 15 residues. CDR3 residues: CASSPPGLAAYEQYF.

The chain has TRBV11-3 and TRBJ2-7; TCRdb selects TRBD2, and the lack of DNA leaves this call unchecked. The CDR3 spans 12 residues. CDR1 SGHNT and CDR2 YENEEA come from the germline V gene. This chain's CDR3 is CASSWGGYEQYF.

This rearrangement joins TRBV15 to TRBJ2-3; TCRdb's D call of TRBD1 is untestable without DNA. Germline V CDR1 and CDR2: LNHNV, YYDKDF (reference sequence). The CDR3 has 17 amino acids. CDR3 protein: CATSREGAGSPSDTQYF. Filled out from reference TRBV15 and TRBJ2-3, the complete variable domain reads DAMVIQNPRYQVTQFGKPVTLSCSQTLNHNVMYWYQQKSSQAPKLLFHYYDKDFNNEADTPDNFQSRRPNTSFCFLDIRSPGLGDTAMYLCATSREGAGSPSDTQYFGPGTRLTVL.

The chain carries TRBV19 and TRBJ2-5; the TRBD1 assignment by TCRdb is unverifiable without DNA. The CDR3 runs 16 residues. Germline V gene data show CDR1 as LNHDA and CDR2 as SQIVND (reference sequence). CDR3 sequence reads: CASNTCTQEYQETQYF.

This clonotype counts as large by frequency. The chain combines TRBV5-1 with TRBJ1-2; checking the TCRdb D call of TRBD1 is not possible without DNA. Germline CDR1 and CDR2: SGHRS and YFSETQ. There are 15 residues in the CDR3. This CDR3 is CASSRGSQGGYGYTF.

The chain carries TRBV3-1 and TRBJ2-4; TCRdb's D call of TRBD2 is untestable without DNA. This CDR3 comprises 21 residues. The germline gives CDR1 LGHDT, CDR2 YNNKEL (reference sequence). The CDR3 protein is CASSQYPQDSSGEGAQNIQYF.

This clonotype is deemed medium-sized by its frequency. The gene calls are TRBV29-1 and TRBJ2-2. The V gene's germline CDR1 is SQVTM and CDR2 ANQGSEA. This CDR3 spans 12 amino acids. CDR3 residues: CSVEAGYGELFF.

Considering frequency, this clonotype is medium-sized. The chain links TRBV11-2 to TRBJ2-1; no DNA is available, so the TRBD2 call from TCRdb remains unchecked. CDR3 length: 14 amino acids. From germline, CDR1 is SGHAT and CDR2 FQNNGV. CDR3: CASSLGLVEYEQFF.

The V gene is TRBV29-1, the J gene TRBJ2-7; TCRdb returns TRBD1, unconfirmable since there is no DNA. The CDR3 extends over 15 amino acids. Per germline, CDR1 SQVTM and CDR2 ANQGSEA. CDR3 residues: CSVEKGQEGSYEQYF.

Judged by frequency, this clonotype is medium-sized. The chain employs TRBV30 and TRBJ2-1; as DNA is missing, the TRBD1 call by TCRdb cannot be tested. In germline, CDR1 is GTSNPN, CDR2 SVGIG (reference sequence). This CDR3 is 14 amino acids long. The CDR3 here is CAWSVLGAYNEQFF. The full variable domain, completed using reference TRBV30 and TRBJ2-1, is SQTIHQWPATLVQPVGSPLSLECTVEGTSNPNLYWYRQAAGRGLQLLFYSVGIGQISSEVPQNLSASRPQDRQFILSSKKLLLSDSGFYLCAWSVLGAYNEQFFGPGTRLTVL.

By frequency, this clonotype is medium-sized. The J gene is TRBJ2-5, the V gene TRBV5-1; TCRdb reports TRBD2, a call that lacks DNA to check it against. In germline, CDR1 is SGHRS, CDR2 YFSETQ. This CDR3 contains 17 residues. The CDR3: CASSSEGLAGGGETQYF.

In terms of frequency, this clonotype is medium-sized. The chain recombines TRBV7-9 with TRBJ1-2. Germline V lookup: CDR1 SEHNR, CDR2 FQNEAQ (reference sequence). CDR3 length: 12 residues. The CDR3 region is CASSVGNYGYTF.

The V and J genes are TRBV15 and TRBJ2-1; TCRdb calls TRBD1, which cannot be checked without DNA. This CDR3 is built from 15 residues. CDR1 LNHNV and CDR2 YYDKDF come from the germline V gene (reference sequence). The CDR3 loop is CATSRQGSSYNEQFF.

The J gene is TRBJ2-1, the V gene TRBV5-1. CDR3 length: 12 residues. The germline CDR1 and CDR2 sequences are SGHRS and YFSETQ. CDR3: CASSLDINEQFF. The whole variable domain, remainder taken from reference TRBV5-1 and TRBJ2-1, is KAGVTQTPRYLIKTRGQQVTLSCSPISGHRSVSWYQQTPGQGLQFLFEYFSETQRNKGNFPGRFSGRQFSNSRSEMNVSTLELGDSALYLCASSLDINEQFFGPGTRLTVL.

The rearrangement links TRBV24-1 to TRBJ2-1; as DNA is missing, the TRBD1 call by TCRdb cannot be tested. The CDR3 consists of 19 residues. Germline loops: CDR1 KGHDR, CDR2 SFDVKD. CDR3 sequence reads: CATSDRDRPSGTRDNEQFF.